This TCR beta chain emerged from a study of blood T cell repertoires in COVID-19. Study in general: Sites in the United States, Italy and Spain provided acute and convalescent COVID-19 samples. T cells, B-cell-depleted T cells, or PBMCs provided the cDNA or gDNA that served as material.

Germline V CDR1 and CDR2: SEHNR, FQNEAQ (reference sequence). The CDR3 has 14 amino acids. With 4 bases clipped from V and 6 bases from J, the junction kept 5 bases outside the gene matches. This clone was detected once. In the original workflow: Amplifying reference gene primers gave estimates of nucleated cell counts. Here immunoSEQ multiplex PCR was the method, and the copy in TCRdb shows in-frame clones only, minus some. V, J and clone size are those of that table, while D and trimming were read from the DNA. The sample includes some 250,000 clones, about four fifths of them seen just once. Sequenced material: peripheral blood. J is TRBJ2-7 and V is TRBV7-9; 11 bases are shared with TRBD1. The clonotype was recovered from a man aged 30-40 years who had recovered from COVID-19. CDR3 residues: CASSSRDRGSEQYF. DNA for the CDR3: TGTGCCAGCAGCTCCCGGGACAGGGGGAGCGAGCAGTACTTC.